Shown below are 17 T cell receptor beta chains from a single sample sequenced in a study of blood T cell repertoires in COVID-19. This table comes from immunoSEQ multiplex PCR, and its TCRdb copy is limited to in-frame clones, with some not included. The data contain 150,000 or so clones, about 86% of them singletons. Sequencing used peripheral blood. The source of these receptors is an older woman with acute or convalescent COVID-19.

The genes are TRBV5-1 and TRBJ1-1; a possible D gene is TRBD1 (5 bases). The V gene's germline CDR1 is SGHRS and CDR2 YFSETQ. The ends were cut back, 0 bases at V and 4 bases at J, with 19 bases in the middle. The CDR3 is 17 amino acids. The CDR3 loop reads CASSLGYVSRGATEAFF. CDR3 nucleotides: TGCGCCAGCAGCTTGGGGTACGTATCTCGTGGGGCCACTGAAGCTTTCTTT.

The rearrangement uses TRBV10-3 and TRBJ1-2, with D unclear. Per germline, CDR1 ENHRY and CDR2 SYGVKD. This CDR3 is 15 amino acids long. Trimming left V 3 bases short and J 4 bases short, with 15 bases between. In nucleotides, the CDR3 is TGTGCCATCAGTGAAGGCACCAGGAATAGCTATGGCTACACCTTC. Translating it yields CAISEGTRNSYGYTF.

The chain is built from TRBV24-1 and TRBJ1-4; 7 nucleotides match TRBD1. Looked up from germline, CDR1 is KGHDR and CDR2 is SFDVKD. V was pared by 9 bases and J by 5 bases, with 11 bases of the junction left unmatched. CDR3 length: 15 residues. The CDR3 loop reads CATYLPRGPNEKLFF. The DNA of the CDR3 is TGTGCCACCTATCTTCCAAGGGGGCCGAATGAAAAACTGTTTTTT.

CDR3 in DNA: TGTGCCAGCACCCGAGATCCACTAGCGAGGGGTCCCAATGAGCAGTTCTTC. Translation gives CASTRDPLARGPNEQFF. The chain couples TRBV7-9 to TRBJ2-1; the match to TRBD2 covers 7 bases. Trimming took 7 bases from V and 6 from J; bases not matched to a gene: 18. Germline CDR1 and CDR2: SEHNR and FQNEAQ (reference sequence). This CDR3 comprises 17 residues.

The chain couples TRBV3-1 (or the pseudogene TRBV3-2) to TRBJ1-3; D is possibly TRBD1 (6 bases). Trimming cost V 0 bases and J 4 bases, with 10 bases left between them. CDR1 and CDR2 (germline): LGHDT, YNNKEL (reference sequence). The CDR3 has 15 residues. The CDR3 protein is CASSQDRTEGNTIYF. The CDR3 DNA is TGTGCCAGCAGCCAAGACAGGACAGAAGGAAACACCATATATTTT.

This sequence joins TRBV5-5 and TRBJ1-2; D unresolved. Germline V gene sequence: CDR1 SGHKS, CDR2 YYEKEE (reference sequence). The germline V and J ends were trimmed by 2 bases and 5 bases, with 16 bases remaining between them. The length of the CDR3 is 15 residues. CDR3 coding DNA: TGTGCCAGCAGCTTATTCGGCGACACAAGATATGGCTACACCTTC. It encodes CASSLFGDTRYGYTF.

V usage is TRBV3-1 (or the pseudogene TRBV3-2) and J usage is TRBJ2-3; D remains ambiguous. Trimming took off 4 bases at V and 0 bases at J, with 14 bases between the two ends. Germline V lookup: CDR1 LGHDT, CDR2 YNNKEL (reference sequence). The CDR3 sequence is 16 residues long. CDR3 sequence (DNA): TGTGCCAGCAGCCCGCATAACTACCCTAGCACAGATACGCAGTATTTT. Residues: CASSPHNYPSTDTQYF.

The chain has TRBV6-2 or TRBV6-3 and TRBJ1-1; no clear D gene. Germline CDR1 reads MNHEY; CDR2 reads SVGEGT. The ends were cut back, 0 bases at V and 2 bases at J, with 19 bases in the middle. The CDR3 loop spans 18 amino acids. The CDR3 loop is CASSYSVSLTRPNTEAFF. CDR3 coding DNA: TGTGCCAGCAGTTACTCGGTCAGTCTGACACGACCTAACACTGAAGCTTTCTTT.

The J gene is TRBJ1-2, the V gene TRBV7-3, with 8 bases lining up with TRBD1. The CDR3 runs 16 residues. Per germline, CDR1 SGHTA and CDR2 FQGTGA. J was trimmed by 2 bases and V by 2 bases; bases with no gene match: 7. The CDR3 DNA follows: TGTGCCAGCAGCTTACGCAGGGGGCCTATAAACTATGGCTACACCTTC. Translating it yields CASSLRRGPINYGYTF.

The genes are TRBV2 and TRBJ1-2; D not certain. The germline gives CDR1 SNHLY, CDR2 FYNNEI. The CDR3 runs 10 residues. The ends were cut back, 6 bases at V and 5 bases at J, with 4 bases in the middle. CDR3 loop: CASRRYGYTF. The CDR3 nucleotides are TGTGCCAGCAGGAGATATGGCTACACCTTC.

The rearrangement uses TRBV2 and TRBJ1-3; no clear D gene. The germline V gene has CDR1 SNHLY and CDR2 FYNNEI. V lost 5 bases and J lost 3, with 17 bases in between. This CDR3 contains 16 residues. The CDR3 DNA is TGTGCCAGCAGTCCCAACAGAAACATTCTTGGAAACACCATATATTTT. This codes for CASSPNRNILGNTIYF.

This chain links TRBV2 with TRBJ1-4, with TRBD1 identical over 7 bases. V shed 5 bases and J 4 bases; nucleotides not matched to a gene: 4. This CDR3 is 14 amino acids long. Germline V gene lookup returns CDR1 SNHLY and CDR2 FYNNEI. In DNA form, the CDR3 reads TGTGCCAGCAGTCTGACAGGGCATAATGAAAAACTGTTTTTT. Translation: CASSLTGHNEKLFF.

The CDR3 here is CASSPRGTGNTEAFF. CDR3 DNA: TGTGCCAGCAGTCCTAGGGGGACAGGGAACACTGAAGCTTTCTTT. This rearrangement joins TRBV28 to TRBJ1-1; 8 positions match TRBD1. This CDR3 is built from 15 residues. From germline, CDR1 is MDHEN and CDR2 SYDVKM. V lost 5 bases, J lost 1 base, and 6 bases stayed unmatched.

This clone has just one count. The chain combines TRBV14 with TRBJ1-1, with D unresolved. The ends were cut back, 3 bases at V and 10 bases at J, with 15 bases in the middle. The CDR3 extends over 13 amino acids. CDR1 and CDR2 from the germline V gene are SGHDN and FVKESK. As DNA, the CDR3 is TGTGCCAGCAGCCAGCAACATCTTGGTGGAGCTTTCTTT. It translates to CASSQQHLGGAFF.

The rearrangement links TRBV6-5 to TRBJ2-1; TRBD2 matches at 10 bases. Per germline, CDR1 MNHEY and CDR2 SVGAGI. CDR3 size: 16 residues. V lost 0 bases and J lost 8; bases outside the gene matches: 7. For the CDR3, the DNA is TGTGCCAGCAGTTACTCGTCGAGCGGGGGGGCCCATGAGCAGTTCTTC. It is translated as CASSYSSSGGAHEQFF.

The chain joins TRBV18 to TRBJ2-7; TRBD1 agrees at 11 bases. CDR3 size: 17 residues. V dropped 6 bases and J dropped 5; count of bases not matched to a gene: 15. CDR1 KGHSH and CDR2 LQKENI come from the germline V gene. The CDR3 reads CASSRFLKGQGEDEQYF. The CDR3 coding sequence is TGTGCCAGCTCCCGGTTCCTTAAGGGACAGGGGGAGGACGAGCAGTACTTC.

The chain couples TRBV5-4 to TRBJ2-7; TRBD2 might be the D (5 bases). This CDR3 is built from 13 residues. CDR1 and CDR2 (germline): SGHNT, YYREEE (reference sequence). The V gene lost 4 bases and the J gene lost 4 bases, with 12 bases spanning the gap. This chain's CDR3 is CASSVDGVYEQYF. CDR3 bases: TGTGCCAGCAGCGTTGACGGGGTTTACGAGCAGTACTTC.